Each of the 11 T cell receptor beta chains below was sequenced from the same sample in a study of blood T cell repertoires in COVID-19. The assay was immunoSEQ multiplex PCR, and TCRdb's table has in-frame clones only and misses some. This table holds tens of thousands of clones, 70% to 90% found once. Sequencing was carried out using peripheral blood. These receptors were obtained from a human donor in a cohort sampled during active COVID-19.

The chain combines TRBV6-5 with TRBJ1-5, with 7 bases lining up with TRBD1. The germline CDR1 and CDR2 sequences are MNHEY and SVGAGI. V dropped 4 bases and J dropped 5; count of bases not matched to a gene: 8. The CDR3 covers 15 residues. CDR3 sequence reads: CASSSTGVVDQPQHF. In nucleotides, the CDR3 is TGTGCCAGCAGTTCCACAGGGGTAGTGGATCAGCCCCAGCATTTT.

This clone showed up just once. The chain combines TRBV7-6 with TRBJ2-7; D ambiguous. V was trimmed by 1 base and J by 1 base, leaving 5 bases between them. Per the germline V gene, CDR1 is SGHVS and CDR2 is FNYEAQ. The CDR3 spans 13 residues. The CDR3 is CASSLGISYEQYF. The CDR3 DNA sequence: TGTGCCAGCAGCTTAGGTATATCCTACGAGCAGTACTTC.

The chain couples TRBV10-3 to TRBJ1-5; no clear D gene. V was shortened by 2 bases and J by 4 bases, with 21 bases between the two germline ends. Germline CDR1 reads ENHRY; CDR2 reads SYGVKD. The CDR3 loop spans 18 amino acids. CDR3 region: CAISEGRVGEGWNQPQHF. The CDR3 DNA follows: TGTGCCATCAGTGAGGGGCGGGTCGGGGAAGGGTGGAATCAGCCCCAGCATTTT.

V usage is TRBV29-1 and J usage is TRBJ1-5, with 7 bases fitting TRBD1. V lost 6 bases, J lost 6 bases, and 5 bases stayed unmatched. Germline V gives CDR1 SQVTM, CDR2 ANQGSEA. The CDR3 totals 12 residues. The CDR3 coding sequence is TGCAGCGTGGGAAACAGGGGTCAGCCCCAGCATTTT. Translating gives CSVGNRGQPQHF.

This clone was detected only once. The chain uses TRBV7-8 and TRBJ2-7, with TRBD2 identical over 9 bases. The germline V gene encodes CDR1 SGHVS and CDR2 FQNEAQ. V shed 5 bases, J shed 4 bases, and the junction held 12 bases outside the gene matches. This CDR3 contains 16 residues. CDR3 coding DNA: TGTGCCAGCAGCGGCCAGAGCGGGGGGCTCAGATACGAGCAGTACTTC. This translates into CASSGQSGGLRYEQYF.

The chain couples TRBV3-1 (or the pseudogene TRBV3-2) to TRBJ2-1, with TRBD2 matching over 7 bases. V lost 0 bases and J lost 7; bases outside the gene matches: 6. Germline lookup yields CDR1 LGHDT and CDR2 YNNKEL (reference sequence). This CDR3 spans 15 amino acids. CDR3 nucleotide sequence: TGTGCCAGCAGCCAAGATGGGCGGGGGAGGAATGAGCAGTTCTTC. Protein sequence: CASSQDGRGRNEQFF.

The chain links TRBV5-1 to TRBJ2-7, with 8 bases lining up with TRBD1. CDR1 SGHRS and CDR2 YFSETQ come from the germline V gene. CDR3 length: 15 residues. The V segment lost 3 bases and the J segment 5 bases; nucleotides outside the gene matches: 10. The CDR3, as DNA: TGCGCCAGCAGCTCGGGACAGGATGAATTCGACGAGCAGTACTTC. It specifies CASSSGQDEFDEQYF.

V usage is TRBV5-6 and J usage is TRBJ1-2; 8 bases line up with TRBD1. V lost 4 bases and J lost 6; bases outside the gene matches: 11. CDR1 is SGHDT, CDR2 YYEEEE, per germline. The CDR3 runs to 15 residues. This chain's CDR3 is CASSPPGQGRHGYTF. In DNA, the CDR3 is TGTGCCAGCAGCCCCCCCGGACAGGGTAGGCATGGCTACACCTTC.

The chain uses TRBV6-5 and TRBJ1-2, with D unresolved. V gave up 6 bases and J gave up 8 bases, with 10 bases separating them. Germline V gene data show CDR1 as MNHEY and CDR2 as SVGAGI. This CDR3 region has 11 residues. CDR3 residues: CASRASYGYTF. The CDR3 DNA sequence: TGTGCCAGCAGAGCCTCGTACGGCTACACCTTC.

V gene TRBV7-9 combines with J gene TRBJ2-3, with D tentatively TRBD2 (6 bases). V was trimmed by 5 bases and J by 0 bases, leaving 12 bases between them. CDR3 length: 15 residues. Germline CDR1 is SEHNR and CDR2 is FQNEAQ (reference sequence). The CDR3: CASSPPGVSTDTQYF. DNA of the CDR3: TGTGCCAGCAGCCCTCCGGGGGTCAGCACAGATACGCAGTATTTT.

J is TRBJ2-1 and V is TRBV5-1; 13 nucleotides align to TRBD2. The germline gives CDR1 SGHRS, CDR2 YFSETQ. The trim removed 2 bases at V and 15 bases at J, leaving 11 bases unmatched. The CDR3 is 15 residues long. CDR3 in DNA: TGCGCCAGCAGCTTACTAGCGGGGGGGCCCTTATATCCGTTCTTC. It codes for CASSLLAGGPLYPFF.